The rows below give T cell receptor beta chains drawn from one sample of a study of cytomegalovirus exposure and HLA in healthy donors. Clones were read by immunoSEQ multiplex PCR, and TCRdb kept only the in-frame ones, dropping some. The sample consists of roughly 120,000 clones, roughly nine tenths of them appearing once. Sequencing was done on a sample of PBMCs. All receptors come from a man aged 18-30 years in good health and CMV-seropositive. Both conserved end residues are part of each CDR3. Each record gives: clone size, CDR3 length, J gene, D gene, V gene, CDR3 protein, CDR3 DNA. D genes are given only for firm matches. Rows give clone size only sometimes, using once, few, many, or a class for an expanded clone.

abundance: -; len: 14; j_gene: TRBJ2-3; d_gene: -; v_gene: TRBV5-1; CDR3aa: CASSPGQSTDTQYF; CDR3nt: TGCGCCAGCAGCCCTGGACAGAGCACAGATACGCAGTATTTT
abundance: -; len: 18; j_gene: TRBJ2-3; d_gene: TRBD2; v_gene: TRBV6-1; CDR3aa: CASSEVGLAARSTDTQYF; CDR3nt: TGTGCCAGCAGTGAAGTAGGACTAGCGGCCAGAAGCACAGATACGCAGTATTTT
abundance: -; len: 15; j_gene: TRBJ2-5; d_gene: -; v_gene: TRBV5-4; CDR3aa: CASSSQGVAGETQYF; CDR3nt: TGTGCCAGCAGCTCACAGGGAGTGGCAGGAGAGACCCAGTACTTC
abundance: -; len: 16; j_gene: TRBJ2-7; d_gene: TRBD1; v_gene: TRBV7-9; CDR3aa: CASSSNEGGESYEQYF; CDR3nt: TGTGCCAGCAGCTCGAACGAAGGGGGCGAATCCTACGAGCAGTACTTC
abundance: few; len: 14; j_gene: TRBJ1-1; d_gene: TRBD1; v_gene: TRBV2; CDR3aa: CASIPTGQGAKAFF; CDR3nt: TGTGCCAGCATCCCTACGGGGCAGGGGGCAAAAGCTTTCTTT
abundance: -; len: 16; j_gene: TRBJ1-5; d_gene: -; v_gene: TRBV4-1; CDR3aa: CASSLADSGANQPQHF; CDR3nt: TGCGCCAGCAGCCTCGCAGATTCAGGGGCCAATCAGCCCCAGCATTTT
abundance: -; len: 13; j_gene: TRBJ1-2; d_gene: TRBD1; v_gene: TRBV7-9; CDR3aa: CASSKAGGDGYTF; CDR3nt: TGTGCCAGCAGCAAAGCAGGGGGCGATGGCTACACCTTC
abundance: -; len: 16; j_gene: TRBJ2-2; d_gene: -; v_gene: TRBV2; CDR3aa: CASSPQAQLNTGELFF; CDR3nt: TGTGCCAGCAGCCCCCAGGCACAGCTGAACACCGGGGAGCTGTTTTTT
abundance: -; len: 15; j_gene: TRBJ2-1; d_gene: TRBD2; v_gene: TRBV5-1; CDR3aa: CASSLAGDFYNEQFF; CDR3nt: TGCGCCAGCAGCCTAGCGGGGGATTTCTACAATGAGCAGTTCTTC
abundance: -; len: 14; j_gene: TRBJ2-7; d_gene: TRBD2; v_gene: TRBV7-8; CDR3aa: CASSLTSGGNEQYF; CDR3nt: TGTGCCAGCAGCTTGACTAGCGGGGGGAACGAGCAGTACTTC
abundance: -; len: 15; j_gene: TRBJ2-1; d_gene: TRBD2; v_gene: TRBV5-6; CDR3aa: CASSYPGLSGNEQFF; CDR3nt: TGTGCCAGCAGCTACCCGGGGCTTAGCGGGAATGAGCAGTTCTTC
abundance: -; len: 19; j_gene: TRBJ1-2; d_gene: -; v_gene: TRBV27; CDR3aa: CASSLFGYTTSDKNYGYTF; CDR3nt: TGTGCCAGCAGTTTATTTGGCTATACTACGAGTGATAAGAACTATGGCTACACCTTC
abundance: -; len: 16; j_gene: TRBJ2-2; d_gene: -; v_gene: TRBV5-1; CDR3aa: CASSLYSTTSTGELFF; CDR3nt: TGCGCCAGCAGCCTATATTCCACGACTAGCACCGGGGAGCTGTTTTTT
abundance: -; len: 15; j_gene: TRBJ2-1; d_gene: -; v_gene: TRBV28; CDR3aa: CASSSGAATYNEQFF; CDR3nt: TGTGCCAGCAGTTCGGGAGCGGCTACGTACAATGAGCAGTTCTTC
abundance: -; len: 14; j_gene: TRBJ1-2; d_gene: -; v_gene: TRBV14; CDR3aa: CASSQMIADYGYTF; CDR3nt: TGTGCCAGCAGCCAGATGATCGCGGACTATGGCTACACCTTC
abundance: -; len: 13; j_gene: TRBJ2-1; d_gene: -; v_gene: TRBV14; CDR3aa: CASSQVIPGEQFF; CDR3nt: TGTGCCAGCAGCCAAGTAATCCCCGGTGAGCAGTTCTTC
abundance: -; len: 14; j_gene: TRBJ2-3; d_gene: TRBD2; v_gene: TRBV6-4; CDR3aa: CATSSGGASDTQYF; CDR3nt: TGTGCCACTTCTAGCGGGGGGGCTTCAGATACGCAGTATTTT
abundance: -; len: 15; j_gene: TRBJ2-3; d_gene: -; v_gene: TRBV5-1; CDR3aa: CASSLEAVSTDTQYF; CDR3nt: TGCGCCAGCAGCTTGGAAGCGGTATCCACAGATACGCAGTATTTT
abundance: -; len: 12; j_gene: TRBJ1-1; d_gene: -; v_gene: TRBV6-5; CDR3aa: CASRNLGGGAFF; CDR3nt: TGTGCCAGCAGGAATCTCGGGGGAGGAGCTTTCTTT
abundance: -; len: 15; j_gene: TRBJ1-5; d_gene: TRBD1; v_gene: TRBV10-2; CDR3aa: CASRGQGRSNQPQHF; CDR3nt: TGCGCCAGCAGAGGACAGGGAAGAAGCAATCAGCCCCAGCATTTT
abundance: -; len: 14; j_gene: TRBJ2-1; d_gene: -; v_gene: TRBV5-1; CDR3aa: CASSLGAEYNEQFF; CDR3nt: TGCGCCAGCAGCTTGGGTGCGGAGTACAATGAGCAGTTCTTC
abundance: -; len: 14; j_gene: TRBJ1-1; d_gene: -; v_gene: TRBV10-3; CDR3aa: CAISERGMNTEAFF; CDR3nt: TGTGCCATCAGTGAAAGGGGCATGAACACTGAAGCTTTCTTT
abundance: -; len: 18; j_gene: TRBJ2-3; d_gene: TRBD2; v_gene: TRBV5-4; CDR3aa: CASSLGNPTSGGTDTQYF; CDR3nt: TGTGCCAGCAGCTTGGGAAACCCCACTAGCGGGGGAACAGATACGCAGTATTTT
abundance: -; len: 11; j_gene: TRBJ1-6; d_gene: -; v_gene: TRBV20-1; CDR3aa: CSAGPLLPLHF; CDR3nt: TGCAGTGCGGGCCCCCTTCTCCCCCTCCACTTT
abundance: -; len: 12; j_gene: TRBJ1-2; d_gene: -; v_gene: TRBV19; CDR3aa: CASSIDRNGYTF; CDR3nt: TGTGCCAGTAGTATTGACAGAAATGGCTACACCTTC
abundance: -; len: 19; j_gene: TRBJ2-3; d_gene: -; v_gene: TRBV15; CDR3aa: CATSPGGGLGGSSTDTQYF; CDR3nt: TGTGCCACCAGCCCAGGGGGGGGACTAGGGGGCTCTAGCACAGATACGCAGTATTTT
abundance: -; len: 16; j_gene: TRBJ1-2; d_gene: TRBD1; v_gene: TRBV29-1; CDR3aa: CSALTGNREIKGGYTF; CDR3nt: TGCAGCGCCCTGACAGGGAACCGTGAGATAAAAGGAGGCTACACCTTC
abundance: -; len: 13; j_gene: TRBJ1-2; d_gene: -; v_gene: TRBV6-1; CDR3aa: CASSPQQGSGYTF; CDR3nt: TGTGCCAGCAGTCCCCAACAGGGAAGCGGCTACACCTTC
abundance: -; len: 16; j_gene: TRBJ2-5; d_gene: TRBD1; v_gene: TRBV27; CDR3aa: CASSPLTGTGPETQYF; CDR3nt: TGTGCCAGCAGTCCACTGACAGGGACGGGGCCAGAGACCCAGTACTTC
abundance: -; len: 13; j_gene: TRBJ2-5; d_gene: -; v_gene: TRBV28; CDR3aa: CASSRLVQETQYF; CDR3nt: TGTGCCAGCAGCAGACTAGTCCAAGAGACCCAGTACTTC
abundance: -; len: 15; j_gene: TRBJ1-5; d_gene: -; v_gene: TRBV27; CDR3aa: CASSLGAGSNQPQHF; CDR3nt: TGTGCCAGCAGTTTGGGGGCAGGGAGCAATCAGCCCCAGCATTTT
abundance: medium-sized; len: 14; j_gene: TRBJ1-6; d_gene: -; v_gene: TRBV5-1; CDR3aa: CASSFGGDHSPLHF; CDR3nt: TGCGCCAGCAGCTTTGGAGGGGACCATTCACCCCTCCACTTT
abundance: -; len: 16; j_gene: TRBJ1-5; d_gene: -; v_gene: TRBV28; CDR3aa: CASTAPTGTPNQPQHF; CDR3nt: TGTGCCAGCACGGCCCCAACAGGGACACCCAATCAGCCCCAGCATTTT
abundance: -; len: 15; j_gene: TRBJ2-2; d_gene: TRBD1; v_gene: TRBV6-5; CDR3aa: CASRATGGLTGELFF; CDR3nt: TGTGCCAGCAGAGCGACAGGGGGTCTAACCGGGGAGCTGTTTTTT
abundance: -; len: 14; j_gene: TRBJ1-2; d_gene: -; v_gene: TRBV6-1; CDR3aa: CASNPRTEYYGYTF; CDR3nt: TGTGCCAGCAACCCCAGGACAGAATACTATGGCTACACCTTC
abundance: -; len: 16; j_gene: TRBJ2-3; d_gene: TRBD2; v_gene: TRBV6-4; CDR3aa: CASSESGGTSTDTQYF; CDR3nt: TGTGCCAGCAGTGAGAGCGGGGGGACTAGCACAGATACGCAGTATTTT
abundance: -; len: 14; j_gene: TRBJ2-5; d_gene: TRBD1; v_gene: TRBV19; CDR3aa: CASSIGQGRETQYF; CDR3nt: TGTGCCAGTAGTATAGGACAGGGGCGAGAGACCCAGTACTTC
abundance: -; len: 14; j_gene: TRBJ1-1; d_gene: -; v_gene: TRBV11-2; CDR3aa: CASSVRQENTEAFF; CDR3nt: TGTGCCAGCAGCGTCAGACAGGAGAACACTGAAGCTTTCTTT
abundance: few; len: 16; j_gene: TRBJ1-1; d_gene: -; v_gene: TRBV7-9; CDR3aa: CASSLSPGLLNDEAFF; CDR3nt: TGTGCCAGCAGCTTAAGCCCAGGACTTCTTAACGATGAAGCTTTCTTT
abundance: -; len: 19; j_gene: TRBJ2-3; d_gene: TRBD2; v_gene: TRBV5-1; CDR3aa: CASTLTPGLAGGTTDTQYF; CDR3nt: TGCGCCAGCACTCTTACCCCGGGACTAGCGGGGGGTACTACAGATACGCAGTATTTT
abundance: -; len: 12; j_gene: TRBJ2-3; d_gene: -; v_gene: TRBV10-2; CDR3aa: CASSVGGDTQYF; CDR3nt: TGCGCCAGCAGCGTAGGGGGAGATACGCAGTATTTT
abundance: -; len: 15; j_gene: TRBJ2-7; d_gene: -; v_gene: TRBV11-2; CDR3aa: CASSRGGGAVYEQYF; CDR3nt: TGTGCCAGCAGCCGAGGGGGGGGAGCGGTTTACGAGCAGTACTTC
abundance: -; len: 16; j_gene: TRBJ2-5; d_gene: -; v_gene: TRBV5-4; CDR3aa: CASSSRTGLNGETQYF; CDR3nt: TGTGCCAGCAGCTCACGTACGGGGTTGAATGGAGAGACCCAGTACTTC
abundance: -; len: 14; j_gene: TRBJ1-1; d_gene: -; v_gene: TRBV7-6; CDR3aa: CASSLGGGNTEAFF; CDR3nt: TGTGCCAGCAGCTTAGGTGGCGGGAACACTGAAGCTTTCTTT
abundance: -; len: 18; j_gene: TRBJ2-3; d_gene: -; v_gene: TRBV7-2; CDR3aa: CASSLVVWGGERTDTQYF; CDR3nt: TGTGCCAGCAGCTTGGTCGTATGGGGCGGGGAGCGCACAGATACGCAGTATTTT
abundance: -; len: 12; j_gene: TRBJ2-7; d_gene: -; v_gene: TRBV11-2; CDR3aa: CASSLRSYEQYF; CDR3nt: TGTGCCAGCAGCCTCCGGTCCTACGAGCAGTACTTC
abundance: -; len: 15; j_gene: TRBJ2-2; d_gene: TRBD2; v_gene: TRBV6-4; CDR3aa: CASSDSSGGAGELFF; CDR3nt: TGTGCCAGCAGTGATTCTAGCGGGGGTGCCGGGGAGCTGTTTTTT
abundance: -; len: 16; j_gene: TRBJ2-1; d_gene: -; v_gene: TRBV11-3; CDR3aa: CASSFVGSSSYNEQFF; CDR3nt: TGTGCCAGCAGCTTTGTAGGCTCTAGCTCCTACAATGAGCAGTTCTTC
abundance: once; len: 12; j_gene: TRBJ1-1; d_gene: -; v_gene: TRBV19; CDR3aa: CASSLRQAEAFF; CDR3nt: TGTGCCAGTAGTCTACGACAGGCCGAAGCTTTCTTT
abundance: -; len: 16; j_gene: TRBJ2-3; d_gene: TRBD2; v_gene: TRBV10-1; CDR3aa: CASIRSGGGSTDTQYF; CDR3nt: TGCGCCAGCATCCGGAGTGGCGGGGGGTCCACAGATACGCAGTATTTT
abundance: -; len: 13; j_gene: TRBJ1-1; d_gene: -; v_gene: TRBV7-8; CDR3aa: CASSQNTNTEAFF; CDR3nt: TGTGCCAGCAGCCAGAATACGAACACTGAAGCTTTCTTT
abundance: -; len: 13; j_gene: TRBJ1-5; d_gene: -; v_gene: TRBV6-5; CDR3aa: CASSYIGGQPQHF; CDR3nt: TGTGCCAGCAGTTATATAGGAGGACAGCCCCAGCATTTT
abundance: -; len: 14; j_gene: TRBJ1-2; d_gene: -; v_gene: TRBV7-9; CDR3aa: CASSSKGGTGRYTF; CDR3nt: TGTGCCAGCAGCTCCAAGGGGGGGACGGGGCGCTACACCTTC
abundance: -; len: 16; j_gene: TRBJ1-1; d_gene: TRBD1; v_gene: TRBV6-5; CDR3aa: CASSYRQTGGITEAFF; CDR3nt: TGTGCCAGCAGTTACCGACAGACAGGGGGTATCACTGAAGCTTTCTTT
abundance: few; len: 16; j_gene: TRBJ1-1; d_gene: TRBD1; v_gene: TRBV9; CDR3aa: CASIMNPGQTNTEAFF; CDR3nt: TGTGCCAGCATCATGAACCCGGGACAGACGAACACTGAAGCTTTCTTT
abundance: -; len: 15; j_gene: TRBJ1-3; d_gene: -; v_gene: TRBV7-9; CDR3aa: CASRPTGSSGNTIYF; CDR3nt: TGTGCCAGCCGCCCAACAGGGAGCTCTGGAAACACCATATATTTT
abundance: -; len: 17; j_gene: TRBJ2-7; d_gene: TRBD1; v_gene: TRBV5-1; CDR3aa: CASTIGTGQSILYEQYF; CDR3nt: TGCGCCAGCACCATTGGAACGGGACAGTCAATTCTCTACGAGCAGTACTTC
abundance: -; len: 14; j_gene: TRBJ1-1; d_gene: -; v_gene: TRBV7-9; CDR3aa: CASSLGDLNTEAFF; CDR3nt: TGTGCCAGCAGCTTAGGAGATCTGAACACTGAAGCTTTCTTT
abundance: -; len: 15; j_gene: TRBJ1-1; d_gene: -; v_gene: TRBV27; CDR3aa: CASSLSSRMNTEAFF; CDR3nt: TGTGCCAGCAGTTTATCGTCGCGGATGAACACTGAAGCTTTCTTT
abundance: -; len: 19; j_gene: TRBJ2-4; d_gene: TRBD2; v_gene: TRBV7-8; CDR3aa: CASSYAPRRGGLAKNIQYF; CDR3nt: TGTGCCAGCAGCTACGCCCCGAGGCGGGGGGGTCTAGCCAAAAACATTCAGTACTTC